The 18 T cell receptor beta chains below all came from one sample that was sequenced in a study of spatial heterogeneity in lung cancer. TCRdb re-analysed the 5' RACE reads in MiXCR, keeping a single row per CDR3 protein. Here the sample spans thousands of distinct CDR3 sequences, 34% being singletons. Regarding time point: sample taken at primary tumor resection. TCRs were sequenced from unsorted whole RNA of tumor, nontumor lung or PBMC. Sequenced here: PBMCs, sampled at surgery. These receptors all stem from a male donor with early-stage non-small cell lung cancer.

A word on this clonotype: Because the library targeted alpha chains, this beta chain is an off-target read whose size means little. This chain links TRBV7-2 with TRBJ2-5; TRBD1 matches at 7 bases. Trimming removed 2 bases from V and 3 bases from J; junction bases left unmatched: 6. CDR3 length equals 15 residues. Germline V gives CDR1 SGHTA, CDR2 FQGNSA. CDR3 nucleotide sequence: TGTGCCAGCAGCTTAACAGGGGTCATGGAAGAGACCCAGTACTTC. Its protein is CASSLTGVMEETQYF.

Comments on this clonotype: A library prepared for alpha chains yielded this beta chain as an off-target read; its size is of little meaning. The V call is TRBV6-1, the J call TRBJ2-7; possible D gene TRBD1, 6 bases. Per germline, CDR1 MNHNS and CDR2 SASEGT. The CDR3 is made up of 14 amino acids. V was pared by 1 base and J by 2 bases, with 9 bases between. CDR3 loop: CASSEGTGTYEQYF. CDR3 in DNA: TGTGCCAGCAGTGAAGGTACAGGGACCTACGAGCAGTACTTC.

This clonotype was detected a few times. Within a library made for alpha chains, this beta chain is off target, and its count is uninformative. The chain couples TRBV29-1 to TRBJ2-3, with a weak D call TRBD1 (6 bases). Germline values: CDR1 SQVTM, CDR2 ANQGSEA. Trimming removed 6 bases at V and 2 bases at J, with 18 bases between. There are 15 residues in the CDR3. Here the CDR3 reads CSVATGAGSTDTQYF. Here the CDR3 DNA reads TGCAGCGTGGCGACAGGTGCCGGGTCCACAGATACGCAGTATTTT.

As regards this clonotype: This beta chain is an off-target read within a library intended for alpha chains, so its frequency means little. CDR3 sequence: CASSLRDGVSYEQYF. The CDR3 region has the DNA TGTGCCAGCAGTTTACGGGACGGAGTCTCCTACGAGCAGTACTTC. The J gene is TRBJ2-7, the V gene TRBV12-3 or TRBV12-4; D could derive from TRBD1 or TRBD2 (5 bases each). The V end was cut by 2 bases, the J end by 0 bases, with 11 bases between. The length of the CDR3 is 15 residues.

This clonotype has a single count. Since the library was made to target alpha chains, this beta chain is a stray read and its abundance is not meaningful. This chain uses TRBV7-2 with TRBJ2-1; no definite D call. The V and J ends lost 1 base and 6 bases respectively, with 13 bases between them. Germline CDR1 SGHTA, CDR2 FQGNSA. There are 15 residues in the CDR3. The CDR3 sequence is CASSLGGSLVNEQFF. CDR3 DNA: TGTGCCAGCAGCTTAGGAGGTAGCTTAGTCAATGAGCAGTTCTTC.

This clonotype came up a few times. The size of this beta chain means little, since it is a stray read in a library made for alpha chains. This rearrangement joins TRBV5-4 to TRBJ2-1; the match to TRBD1 covers 11 bases. This CDR3 is built from 15 residues. Germline CDR1 SGHNT, CDR2 YYREEE (reference sequence). V was clipped by 4 bases and J by 4 bases; unmatched bases: 4. The CDR3 region has the DNA TGTGCCAGCAGCGATGGGACAGGGGGATACAATGAGCAGTTCTTC. Protein product: CASSDGTGGYNEQFF.

This clonotype was recorded a few times. Because this beta chain is a stray read in a library intended to capture alpha chains, its abundance should not be given much weight. The chain combines TRBV7-2 with TRBJ2-1; no definite D call. Germline loops: CDR1 SGHTA, CDR2 FQGNSA. This CDR3 spans 14 amino acids. The V end lost 1 base, the J end lost 0 bases, and 4 bases lay between the germline ends. Here the CDR3 DNA reads TGTGCCAGCAGCTTAGACGGCTCCTACAATGAGCAGTTCTTC. It codes for CASSLDGSYNEQFF.

In the case of this clonotype: Since the library was made to target alpha chains, this beta chain is a stray read and its abundance is not meaningful. The genes are TRBV4-3 and TRBJ2-7; 8 positions match TRBD1. V dropped 5 bases and J dropped 3; count of bases not matched to a gene: 6. This CDR3 has 14 residues. Germline V gives CDR1 LGHNA, CDR2 YSLEER. The CDR3 sequence: CASSFGQGDYEQYF. The CDR3 DNA is TGCGCCAGCAGCTTCGGACAGGGTGACTACGAGCAGTACTTC.

This clonotype came up a few times. The size of this beta chain means little, since it is a stray read in a library made for alpha chains. The chain carries TRBV20-1 and TRBJ2-2; 8 bases are shared with TRBD1. V gave up 6 bases and J gave up 1 base; unmatched junction bases: 10. The CDR3 is made up of 16 amino acids. Germline V lookup: CDR1 DFQATT, CDR2 SNEGSKA (reference sequence). The CDR3 DNA follows: TGCAGTGCCGCTCACCGGACAGGGAGGAACACCGGGGAGCTGTTTTTT. Its protein is CSAAHRTGRNTGELFF.

A remark on this clonotype: With the library built for alpha chains, this beta chain is off target and its frequency is not meaningful. This chain connects TRBV5-4 to TRBJ2-5; 10 nucleotides line up with TRBD1. CDR1 SGHNT and CDR2 YYREEE come from the germline V gene (reference sequence). V was pared by 0 bases and J by 5 bases, with 1 base of the junction left unmatched. The CDR3 is made up of 14 amino acids. Written as DNA, the CDR3 is TGTGCCAGCAGCTTGGTGGGACAGGGGGAGACCCAGTACTTC. It translates to CASSLVGQGETQYF.

A note on this clonotype: With the library built for alpha chains, this beta chain is off target and its frequency is not meaningful. This chain links TRBV5-1 with TRBJ2-5; 7 bases line up with TRBD1. Trimming cost V 0 bases and J 5 bases; bases outside gene matches: 4. This CDR3 is built from 14 residues. The germline gives CDR1 SGHRS, CDR2 YFSETQ. As DNA, the CDR3 is TGCGCCAGCAGCTTGGAAAGAGGGGGCGAGACCCAGTACTTC. This translates into CASSLERGGETQYF.

Comment on this clonotype: Found in a library prepared for alpha chains, this beta chain is an off-target read, and its abundance has little meaning. The chain carries TRBV28 and TRBJ2-7, with 8 bases matching TRBD2. V shed 11 bases, J shed 3 bases, and the junction held 6 bases outside the gene matches. Germline assignment: CDR1 MDHEN and CDR2 SYDVKM. This CDR3 region has 12 residues. The CDR3 DNA sequence: TGTGCCCGGCTCGCGGGAGGCTACGAGCAGTACTTC. It is translated as CARLAGGYEQYF.

This clonotype appeared a few times. Being off target in a library aimed at alpha chains, this beta chain has a size of little meaning. This chain uses TRBV6-4 with TRBJ2-3; 8 bases line up with TRBD1. Germline-derived CDR1 and CDR2 are MRHNA and SNTAGT. The CDR3 extends over 15 amino acids. V was clipped by 6 bases and J by 6 bases; unmatched bases: 11. In nucleotides, the CDR3 is TGTGCCAGCAGCCTTCAGGGGGCGCGCGGTGATACGCAGTATTTT. This gives the protein CASSLQGARGDTQYF.

Concerning this clonotype: A library prepared for alpha chains yielded this beta chain as an off-target read; its size is of little meaning. The chain links TRBV19 to TRBJ2-6; no definite D call. Germline-derived CDR1 and CDR2 are LNHDA and SQIVND (reference sequence). The V end was cut by 7 bases, the J end by 3 bases, with 10 bases between. This CDR3 region has 14 residues. This CDR3 reads CASTPVGGANVLTF. CDR3 nucleotides: TGTGCCAGTACCCCTGTGGGTGGGGCCAACGTCCTGACTTTC.

A word on this clonotype: Because the library targeted alpha chains, this beta chain is an off-target read whose size means little. The chain is built from TRBV7-4 and TRBJ2-7; 9 nucleotides align to TRBD1. With V trimmed by 3 bases and J by 4 bases, 10 bases remained unmatched. The CDR3 extends over 16 amino acids. Germline V CDR1 and CDR2: SGHVT, SQSDAQ. The CDR3 DNA reads as TGTGCCAGCAGCTTGGGGAACCGGGACAGGGTTTACGAGCAGTACTTC. It codes for CASSLGNRDRVYEQYF. Full variable domain (rest looked up from reference TRBV7-4 and TRBJ2-7): GAGVSQSPRYKVAKRGRDVALRCDSISGHVTLYWYRQTLGQGSEVLTYSQSDAQRDKSGRPSGRFSAERPERSVSTLKIQRTEQGDSAVYLCASSLGNRDRVYEQYFGPGTRLTVT.

Note on this clonotype: Since it is a stray read in a library aimed at alpha chains, this beta chain has a size that is not meaningful. The rearrangement joins TRBV27 to TRBJ2-3; D remains unclear. This CDR3 has 15 amino acids. CDR1 and CDR2 from the germline V gene are MNHEY and SMNVEV (reference sequence). Trimming removed 2 bases from V and 5 bases from J, with 14 bases in between. The DNA of the CDR3 is TGTGCCAGCAGTTTACTCCAAAATCCGGTAGATACGCAGTATTTT. Its protein is CASSLLQNPVDTQYF.

This clonotype was observed a handful of times. Because this beta chain is a stray read in a library intended to capture alpha chains, its abundance should not be given much weight. The chain has TRBV24-1 and TRBJ2-7; possible D gene TRBD2, 5 bases. The CDR3 has 15 residues. The germline gives CDR1 KGHDR, CDR2 SFDVKD. V was clipped by 3 bases and J by 2 bases, with 13 bases between them. The DNA of the CDR3 is TGTGCCACCAGTGATCCCTCGGGGTCTCCCTACGAGCAGTACTTC. Protein sequence: CATSDPSGSPYEQYF.

This clonotype has more than one count but fewer than ten. This beta chain is off target for a library built for alpha chains, so its abundance means little. The chain recombines TRBV7-8 with TRBJ2-3; 10 bases line up with TRBD2. CDR1 is SGHVS and CDR2 is FQNEAQ in the germline V gene. The V gene end was trimmed by 3 bases and the J gene end by 4 bases; junction bases not matched to a gene: 19. CDR3 size: 20 residues. The CDR3 reads CASSFSGSTSGDRPADTQYF. CDR3 nucleotide sequence: TGTGCCAGCAGCTTCTCGGGCTCAACTAGCGGGGATCGGCCGGCAGATACGCAGTATTTT.